This TCR beta chain was observed in a study of OX40 agonist ivuxolimab in advanced cancers. This clone was counted between two and nine times. Exclusion of a patient followed from autoimmune disease history or systemic immunosuppression. Method: immunoSEQ multiplex PCR; TCRdb's copy keeps in-frame clones and lacks some. The sample has about 36,000 clones, 65% to 80% seen once. The CDR3 is 15 amino acids. The sample in question was CD4+ or CD8+ T cells sorted from blood, obtained in a trial of the OX40 agonist ivuxolimab. The chain couples TRBV12-2 to TRBJ1-2; the table gives TRBD1 as D, unverified against the DNA. TRBV12-2 is a pseudogene. The receptor comes from an adult with an advanced solid tumor such as melanoma, head and neck, liver or kidney cancer. CDR3 in DNA: TGTGCAAGTCGCCCGAGGACAGGAGCCAACTATGGCTACACCTTC. As protein: CASRPRTGANYGYTF.